These 20 T cell receptor beta chains share one sample of origin, sequenced in a study of regulatory T cells in long-lasting Graves disease. Assembly of TCR beta libraries relied on iRepertoire HTBI primers together with Arm-PCR of CDR3 regions. TCRdb re-called the multiplex PCR reads through MiXCR, storing one row per CDR3 protein. The table records 400,000 to 450,000 distinct CDR3 sequences, about 16% of them present only once. The sample's time point: newly diagnosed GD, antithyroid drugs for less than 3 months. PBMC RNA served as the TCR library source. The same data also went into a second study, on T cells in Graves' hyperthyroidism and ophthalmopathy.

The sample consisted of peripheral blood mononuclear cells (PBMCs), taken at new diagnosis, from a patient treated with antithyroid drugs. All receptors come from a woman in her 30s with Graves disease.

This clonotype was detected many times. The rearrangement joins TRBV28 to TRBJ1-5; D gene unclear. Trimming stripped 2 bases from V and 4 bases from J, with 9 bases between. The germline V gene encodes CDR1 MDHEN and CDR2 SYDVKM. CDR3 length: 14 residues. CDR3 protein: CASSLNRGNQPQHF. The CDR3 coding sequence is TGTGCCAGCAGTTTAAATCGGGGTAATCAGCCCCAGCATTTT.

This clonotype was detected many times. The chain recombines TRBV28 with TRBJ2-1; TRBD1 matches 7 bases. The J segment lost 5 bases and the V segment lost 5 bases, leaving 9 bases of the junction unmatched. The germline V gene has CDR1 MDHEN and CDR2 SYDVKM. The CDR3 is made up of 15 amino acids. DNA of the CDR3: TGTGCCAGCAGTGGAACGACAGGGTTGCACAATGAGCAGTTCTTC. Translation: CASSGTTGLHNEQFF. Using reference TRBV28 and TRBJ2-1 for the parts outside the CDR3, the full variable domain is DVKVTQSSRYLVKRTGEKVFLECVQDMDHENMFWYRQDPGLGLRLIYFSYDVKMKEKGDIPEGYSVSREKKERFSLILESASTNQTSMYLCASSGTTGLHNEQFFGPGTRLTVL.

CDR3 sequence reads: CATMAGGSGANVLTF. DNA for the CDR3: TGTGCCACTATGGCTGGGGGCTCTGGGGCCAACGTCCTGACTTTC. This chain links TRBV6-2 or TRBV6-3 with TRBJ2-6, with D perhaps assigned TRBD1 or TRBD2 (5 bases each). Trimming pared 10 bases from V and 0 bases from J, leaving 13 bases between. The CDR3 contains 15 residues. Germline CDR1 is MNHEY and CDR2 is SVGEGT.

There are many counts of this clonotype. CDR3 protein: CASSLSAAYEQFF. Written as DNA, the CDR3 is TGTGCCAGCAGCTTAAGTGCGGCTTATGAGCAGTTCTTC. J is TRBJ2-1 and V is TRBV11-2; D gene unclear. The CDR3 spans 13 residues. The V and J ends lost 2 bases and 8 bases respectively, with 10 bases between them. The V gene's germline CDR1 is SGHAT and CDR2 FQNNGV.

The chain links TRBV7-2 to TRBJ1-1; D might be TRBD1 (6 bases). Looked up from germline, CDR1 is SGHTA and CDR2 is FQGNSA. The CDR3 length is 14 residues. V was clipped by 6 bases and J by 3 bases, with 14 bases between them. The CDR3 DNA is TGTGCCAGCAGTGAAGGGTACAGGGACACTGAAGCTTTCTTT. Its translation is CASSEGYRDTEAFF. The full variable domain, completed using reference TRBV7-2 and TRBJ1-1, is GAGVSQSPSNKVTEKGKDVELRCDPISGHTALYWYRQSLGQGLEFLIYFQGNSAPDKSGLPSDRFSAERTGGSVSTLTIQRTQQEDSAVYLCASSEGYRDTEAFFGQGTRLTVV.

This clonotype was picked up many times. The chain carries TRBV7-9 and TRBJ2-1; 7 nucleotides line up with TRBD2. V dropped 3 bases and J dropped 4; count of bases not matched to a gene: 3. Per germline, CDR1 SEHNR and CDR2 FQNEAQ (reference sequence). The length of the CDR3 is 14 residues. The DNA of the CDR3 is TGTGCCAGCAGCTTCGGACTAGGGTACAATGAGCAGTTCTTC. Its translation is CASSFGLGYNEQFF. Complete variable domain (other parts from reference TRBV7-9 and TRBJ2-1): DTGVSQNPRHKITKRGQNVTFRCDPISEHNRLYWYRQTLGQGPEFLTYFQNEAQLEKSRLLSDRFSAERPKGSFSTLEIQRTEQGDSAMYLCASSFGLGYNEQFFGPGTRLTVL.

This clonotype was found many times. This sequence joins TRBV7-9 and TRBJ1-5; D may be TRBD1 (5 bases). Germline V lookup: CDR1 SEHNR, CDR2 FQNEAQ (reference sequence). The V gene lost 4 bases and the J gene lost 4 bases, with 11 bases spanning the gap. The CDR3 extends over 14 amino acids. The CDR3 bases are TGTGCCAGCAGCTCTGGGACGGGAAATCAGCCCCAGCATTTT. Its translation: CASSSGTGNQPQHF.

Worth noting for this clonotype: At one end, the junction sequence differs from germline, possibly due to a read error. The J gene is TRBJ2-2, the V gene TRBV11-2, with a possible D match to TRBD2 (5 bases). This CDR3 contains 17 residues. The germline V gene encodes CDR1 SGHAT and CDR2 FQNNGV. This CDR3 reads CASSLNPSSTNTGELFF. CDR3 sequence (DNA): TGTGCCAGCAGCTTAAACCCTAGCAGTACGAACACCGGGGAGCTGTTCTTT.

To note about this clonotype: A much larger clone differs by one base, so this may be a read error. The gene calls are TRBV29-1 and TRBJ2-3; 7 nucleotides line up with TRBD2. The CDR3 extends over 14 amino acids. Germline CDR1 and CDR2: SQVTM and ANQGSEA. CDR3 region: CAHTSAISTDTQYF. The CDR3 region has the DNA TGCGCACATACTAGCGCCATTAGCACAGATACGCAGTATTTT.

The rearrangement joins TRBV10-1 to TRBJ2-2; 7 bases are a match to TRBD1. CDR1 and CDR2 from the germline V gene are WNHNN and SYGVQD (reference sequence). This CDR3 has 16 amino acids. V lost 0 bases, J lost 4 bases, and 5 bases stayed unmatched. This CDR3 is CASSESRGPFTGELFF. The CDR3 DNA follows: TGCGCCAGCAGTGAGTCGAGGGGGCCTTTCACCGGGGAGCTGTTTTTT.

Comments on this clonotype: It differs at one base from a far larger clone, so likely a read error. V and J are TRBV2 and TRBJ2-7, with a tentative D call TRBD2 (5 bases). Deletions cut 6 bases from V and 2 bases from J, with 23 bases between. Germline V gene lookup returns CDR1 SNHLY and CDR2 FYNNEI. This CDR3 spans 17 amino acids. This CDR3 is CASSLPAEGLPTYEQYF. In DNA, the CDR3 is TGTGCCAGCAGCCTCCCAGCGGAAGGGCTCCCTACCTACGAGCAGTACTTC.

This clonotype turned up a few times. This chain links TRBV5-5 with TRBJ2-5; tentatively, D is TRBD1 (6 bases). The CDR3 totals 13 residues. Germline V gene lookup returns CDR1 SGHKS and CDR2 YYEKEE (reference sequence). Trimming left V 9 bases short and J 5 bases short, with 17 bases between. The CDR3 protein is CATTDGQLETQYF. The CDR3 DNA reads TGTGCCACCACGGATGGACAGTTGGAGACCCAGTACTTC. Variable domain in full (rest from reference TRBV5-5 and TRBJ2-5): DAGVTQSPTHLIKTRGQQVTLRCSPISGHKSVSWYQQVLGQGPQFIFQYYEKEERGRGNFPDRFSARQFPNYSSELNVNALLLGDSALYLCATTDGQLETQYFGPGTRLLVL.

This clonotype has at least ten counts. The rearrangement links TRBV7-2 to TRBJ2-1, with a tentative D call TRBD1 (5 bases). With the DNA end fitting TRBJ2-5 better, the J assignment may be wrong. Germline loops: CDR1 SGHTA, CDR2 FQGNSA. This CDR3 is 17 amino acids long. CDR3 bases: TGTGCCAGCAGCTTAGGCACAACCCCAGGGATCCAAGAGACCCAGTACTTC. Translating gives CASSLGTTPGIQETQYF.

The table lists this clonotype with many counts. The gene calls are TRBV2 and TRBJ1-4, with unresolved D. Germline CDR1 is SNHLY and CDR2 is FYNNEI. This CDR3 has 17 residues. V gave up 2 bases and J gave up 0 bases, with 13 bases separating them. CDR3 DNA sequence: TGTGCCAGCAGTGAAAGTGGGTCATATGCAACTAATGAAAAACTGTTTTTT. This sequence encodes CASSESGSYATNEKLFF.

This chain uses TRBV10-3 with TRBJ2-1; weak D call: TRBD2 (6 bases). The CDR3 is 14 amino acids. Trimming stripped 3 bases from V and 5 bases from J, with 11 bases between. Germline CDR1 is ENHRY and CDR2 is SYGVKD. CDR3 DNA: TGTGCCATCAGTGAATGGGAGGTTCACAATGAGCAGTTCTTC. The encoded protein is CAISEWEVHNEQFF.

The chain joins TRBV6-1 to TRBJ2-7, with D perhaps matching TRBD1 or TRBD2 (5 bases each). Trimming pared 4 bases from V and 5 bases from J, leaving 9 bases between. CDR3 length: 12 amino acids. Germline CDR1 MNHNS, CDR2 SASEGT. The CDR3 sequence: CASSVRGDEQYF. As DNA, the CDR3 is TGTGCCAGCAGTGTGAGGGGCGACGAGCAGTACTTC.

The V call is TRBV5-6, the J call TRBJ1-1; no reliable D call. V gave up 7 bases and J gave up 3 bases, with 13 bases separating them. Per the germline V gene, CDR1 is SGHDT and CDR2 is YYEEEE. The CDR3 is 13 residues long. CDR3 region: CASVLSGDTEAFF. CDR3 nucleotides: TGTGCCAGCGTTCTCTCTGGGGACACTGAAGCTTTCTTT.

V usage is TRBV12-3 or TRBV12-4 and J usage is TRBJ2-4, with a tentative D call TRBD1 (5 bases). The CDR3 loop spans 12 amino acids. V was clipped by 3 bases and J by 9 bases, with 9 bases between them. The CDR3 region has the DNA TGTGCCAGCAGTTTTGCAGGGTCCATTCAGTACTTC. It yields the protein CASSFAGSIQYF.

The rearrangement joins TRBV19 to TRBJ1-2, with TRBD1 as a possible D gene (5 bases). There are 14 residues in the CDR3. Per the germline V gene, CDR1 is LNHDA and CDR2 is SQIVND (reference sequence). V lost 5 bases and J 6 bases, leaving 16 bases between the germline ends. CDR3 protein: CASSDRGGDDGYTF. The CDR3 DNA reads TGTGCCAGTAGTGACCGGGGGGGGGACGATGGCTACACCTTC.

This clonotype has more than one count but fewer than ten. This chain joins TRBV10-3 and TRBJ2-1; no clear D gene. This CDR3 spans 12 amino acids. Germline V CDR1 and CDR2: ENHRY, SYGVKD. With 1 base removed from V and 5 bases from J, the gap between germline ends came to 3 bases. CDR3 sequence (DNA): TGTGCCATCAGTGAGTTAAACAATGAGCAGTTCTTC. Its protein product is CAISELNNEQFF.